Listed below are T cell receptor beta chains from one sample, sequenced in a study of a mutant IDH1 vaccine in newly diagnosed glioma. Some clones are missing from TCRdb's copy, which holds only in-frame ones; the method was immunoSEQ multiplex PCR. The sample has some 60,000 clones, roughly 80% seen once. These TCRs' antigens remain unknown. The input for sequencing was PBMCs, taken from a glioma patient whose treatment included an IDH1 peptide vaccine. The receptors originated from a man in his thirties or forties with glioma. Both conserved end residues are part of each CDR3. The D gene is left open where the match is weak. Size tells how often a clone was seen (once, few, many) or the class of an expanded clone, and some rows leave it out.

>-|-|TRBJ2-7|TRBV19
CASSIDWAGGENEQYF
TGTGCCAGTAGTATAGATTGGGCTGGTGGAGAGAACGAGCAGTACTTC
>-|-|TRBJ2-3|TRBV7-8
CASSLRKGTDTQYF
TGTGCCAGCAGCTTACGCAAAGGCACAGATACGCAGTACTTT
>-|-|TRBJ2-7|TRBV19
CASSIQGMGYEQYF
TGTGCCAGTAGTATCCAGGGGATGGGTTACGAGCAGTACTTC
>-|-|TRBJ2-4|TRBV2
CASSESHLAKNIQYF
TGTGCCAGCAGTGAATCCCATCTAGCCAAAAACATTCAGTACTTC
>TRBD1|-|TRBJ2-7|TRBV4-2
CASSQEAYRGLYEQYF
TGTGCCAGCAGCCAAGAGGCATACAGGGGGCTATACGAGCAGTACTTC
>-|few|TRBJ1-2|TRBV28
CASSSSPLNYGYTF
TGTGCCAGCAGCAGTTCGCCGCTGAACTATGGCTACACCTTC
>-|-|TRBJ2-7|TRBV7-3
CASSRYEQYF
TGTGCCAGCAGCCGCTACGAGCAGTACTTC
>-|-|TRBJ2-5|TRBV30
CAWSVRIRETQYF
TGTGCCTGGAGTGTACGAATCAGGGAAACCCAGTACTTC
>-|-|TRBJ1-5|TRBV5-8
CASSFLGTNQPQHF
TGTGCCAGCAGCTTTCTGGGGACCAATCAGCCCCAGCATTTT
>-|-|TRBJ1-3|TRBV19
CASSRYTPSGNTIYF
TGTGCCAGTAGTAGATACACTCCCTCTGGAAACACCATATATTTT
>-|-|TRBJ2-3|TRBV15
CATSIRQNPTDTQYF
TGTGCCACCAGCATCCGACAGAACCCCACAGATACGCAGTATTTT
>-|-|TRBJ1-6|TRBV2
CATREESSYNSPLHF
TGTGCCACCAGGGAGGAAAGCTCCTATAATTCACCCCTCCACTTT
>-|-|TRBJ1-1|TRBV7-9
CASGFNTEAFF
TGTGCCAGCGGTTTCAACACTGAAGCTTTCTTT
>-|-|TRBJ2-2|TRBV19
CATRGGTANTGELFF
TGTGCCACACGTGGGGGGACAGCGAACACCGGGGAGCTGTTTTTT
>-|-|TRBJ2-6|TRBV19
CASSDWEGARAGANVLTF
TGTGCCAGTAGTGATTGGGAGGGGGCTAGGGCTGGGGCCAACGTCCTGACTTTC
>-|-|TRBJ2-3|TRBV15
CATQSSGTDTQYF
TGTGCCACCCAGAGCTCGGGCACAGATACGCAGTATTTT
>-|-|TRBJ2-7|TRBV28
CASSLTYSSYEQYF
TGTGCCAGCAGTTTAACTTATAGCTCCTACGAGCAGTACTTC
>TRBD1|-|TRBJ2-6|TRBV7-2
CASSWGTGGLAGANVLTF
TGTGCCAGCAGCTGGGGGACAGGGGGGCTAGCTGGGGCCAACGTCCTGACTTTC
>-|-|TRBJ2-3|TRBV6-6
CASSPWAGIDTQYF
TGTGCCAGCAGTCCCTGGGCAGGGATAGATACGCAGTATTTT
>-|few|TRBJ1-2|TRBV28
CASRHYPRGINYGYTF
TGTGCCAGCAGACATTACCCCCGGGGGATTAACTATGGCTACACCTTC
>-|-|TRBJ1-1|TRBV5-1
CASSLRGVEAFF
TGCGCCAGCAGCCTGAGGGGTGTTGAAGCTTTCTTT
>-|-|TRBJ2-7|TRBV29-1
CSGGGGWDYEQYF
TGCAGCGGAGGGGGGGGTTGGGACTACGAGCAGTACTTC
>-|-|TRBJ2-1|TRBV11-3
CASSFRQGSYNEQFF
TGTGCCAGCAGCTTTAGGCAGGGTTCCTACAATGAGCAGTTCTTC
>TRBD2|few|TRBJ2-2|TRBV7-2
CASSTRTSGVRELFF
TGTGCCAGCAGCACCCGGACTAGCGGGGTTCGGGAGCTGTTTTTT
>-|-|TRBJ1-5|TRBV27
CASSQGRISPQHF
TGTGCCAGCAGTCAGGGGAGGATTTCGCCCCAGCATTTT
>-|-|TRBJ2-5|TRBV11-3
CASSRILEETQYF
TGTGCCAGCAGCCGAATTTTGGAAGAGACCCAGTACTTC
>TRBD2|-|TRBJ2-1|TRBV2
CASREREGSYNEQFF
TGTGCCAGCAGGGAGCGGGAGGGCTCCTACAATGAGCAGTTCTTC
>-|-|TRBJ2-1|TRBV7-8
CASSLNGGSSYNEQFF
TGTGCCAGCAGCTTAAATGGCGGATCCTCCTACAATGAGCAGTTCTTC
>TRBD2|-|TRBJ2-1|TRBV6-6
CASSYPGLAGNNEQFF
TGTGCCAGCAGTTACCCCGGACTAGCGGGGAACAATGAGCAGTTCTTC
>-|-|TRBJ2-3|TRBV6-1
CASRGWSADTQYF
TGTGCCAGCAGGGGATGGAGCGCAGATACGCAGTATTTT
>-|few|TRBJ2-7|TRBV2
CASSGGSSYEQYF
TGTGCCAGCAGTGGGGGGTCCTCCTACGAGCAGTACTTC
>-|-|TRBJ2-3|TRBV5-1
CASSSESTDTQYF
TGCGCCAGCAGCTCGGAAAGCACAGATACGCAGTATTTT
>-|few|TRBJ1-4|TRBV7-9
CASSPQKGYEKLFF
TGTGCCAGCAGCCCCCAGAAGGGTTATGAAAAACTGTTTTTT
>-|once|TRBJ1-2|TRBV30
CAWSVGAEGSHGYTF
TGTGCCTGGAGTGTAGGAGCCGAGGGCAGCCATGGCTACACCTTC
>-|-|TRBJ2-1|TRBV27
CASSLSRAGAVYNEQFF
TGTGCCAGCAGTTTATCGAGGGCGGGGGCGGTCTACAATGAGCAGTTCTTC
>-|-|TRBJ2-1|TRBV5-5
CASSLPGREDEQFF
TGTGCCAGCAGCTTACCGGGAAGGGAGGATGAGCAGTTCTTC
>TRBD2|-|TRBJ2-7|TRBV5-1
CASSQVPTSGSSYEQYF
TGCGCCAGCAGCCAAGTCCCAACTAGCGGGAGTTCCTACGAGCAGTACTTC
>-|-|TRBJ2-3|TRBV9
CASSSRLLSTDTQYF
TGTGCCAGCAGCTCCCGACTCCTAAGCACAGATACGCAGTATTTT
>-|-|TRBJ1-1|TRBV27
CASSLWARGKTDTEAFF
TGTGCCAGCAGTTTATGGGCCCGGGGGAAGACGGACACTGAAGCTTTCTTT
>-|-|TRBJ2-3|TRBV9
CVSSVDRGTDTQYF
TGTGTCAGCAGCGTGGACCGAGGCACAGATACGCAGTATTTT
>-|-|TRBJ1-4|TRBV27
CASSNRRPSATNEKLFF
TGTGCCAGCAGTAATAGACGGCCGTCCGCAACTAATGAAAAACTGTTTTTT
>-|-|TRBJ2-3|TRBV11-2
CASSLDLPAPTQYF
TGTGCCAGCAGCTTAGATCTCCCAGCGCCTACGCAGTATTTT
>TRBD2|-|TRBJ2-1|TRBV11-1
CASSPGLAPYNEQFF
TGTGCCAGCAGCCCCGGACTAGCGCCCTACAATGAGCAGTTCTTC
>TRBD1|-|TRBJ2-7|TRBV11-2
CASRGWTGTYEQYF
TGTGCCAGCAGGGGATGGACAGGGACCTACGAGCAGTACTTC
>-|-|TRBJ2-2|TRBV30
CAWARGGAGELFF
TGTGCCTGGGCTCGAGGGGGGGCCGGGGAGCTGTTTTTT
>-|-|TRBJ2-2|TRBV9
CASSKVSTTGELFF
TGTGCCAGCAGCAAAGTTTCGACCACCGGGGAGCTGTTTTTT
>-|-|TRBJ1-5|TRBV6-5
CASSYNREPGQPQHF
TGTGCCAGCAGTTATAACAGGGAGCCCGGTCAGCCCCAGCATTTT